Below are 31 T cell receptor beta chains sequenced from a single sample in a study of post-analysis software for immune sequencing data. Study-wide results and limits: TRBV segments more frequent in patients than in controls numbered five and included TRBV5-6, TRBV5-1 and TRBV20-1.

Antigens of these TCRs are unknown. The TCR beta cDNA libraries carried unique molecular identifiers. TCRdb processed the PCR reads anew with MiXCR; each CDR3 protein has one entry. The table lists 650,000 to 900,000 distinct CDR3 sequences, approximately 44% of them singletons. Sequencing input: blood. These receptors originate from a girl aged 10-17 years with multiple sclerosis.

This clonotype was detected once. V and J are TRBV20-1 and TRBJ1-3; D not certain. In germline, CDR1 is DFQATT, CDR2 SNEGSKA (reference sequence). CDR3 length: 17 residues. V lost 2 bases and J 0 bases, leaving 17 bases between the germline ends. CDR3 sequence reads: CSARWPDVSLSGNTIYF. CDR3 bases: TGCAGTGCTAGATGGCCGGACGTCTCCCTCTCTGGAAACACCATATATTTT.

V usage is TRBV24-1 and J usage is TRBJ1-2, with D possibly matching TRBD1 (5 bases). Trimming took 0 bases from V and 4 from J, leaving 11 bases between them. Germline loops: CDR1 KGHDR, CDR2 SFDVKD. The CDR3 totals 15 residues. Here the CDR3 reads CATSDLGTEPYGYTF. The DNA for the CDR3 is TGTGCCACCAGTGATTTGGGGACGGAACCCTATGGCTACACCTTC.

This chain links TRBV13 with TRBJ2-3, with D possibly matching TRBD1 (5 bases). The CDR3 totals 13 residues. Germline-derived CDR1 and CDR2 are PRHDT and FYEKMQ (reference sequence). V was shortened by 10 bases and J by 1 base, with 12 bases between the two germline ends. The CDR3 DNA follows: TGTGCCATCCAAAACAGGCGCACAGATACGCAGTATTTT. Protein: CAIQNRRTDTQYF. Variable domain in full (rest from reference TRBV13 and TRBJ2-3): AAGVIQSPRHLIKEKRETATLKCYPIPRHDTVYWYQQGPGQDPQFLISFYEKMQSDKGSIPDRFSAQQFSDYHSELNMSSLELGDSALYFCAIQNRRTDTQYFGPGTRLTVL.

The rearrangement links TRBV29-1 to TRBJ1-1; D ambiguous. V was trimmed by 5 bases and J by 11 bases, leaving 9 bases between them. The CDR3 length is 9 residues. Germline lookup yields CDR1 SQVTM and CDR2 ANQGSEA. CDR3 amino acids: CSVWPGAFF. CDR3 nucleotides: TGCAGCGTTTGGCCGGGGGCTTTCTTT.

This clonotype was seen a few times. CDR3 region: CASSHSRSYNEQFF. CDR3 nucleotide sequence: TGTGCCAGCAGCCATTCCCGCTCCTACAATGAGCAGTTCTTC. The J gene is TRBJ2-1, the V gene TRBV27; no firm D call. Germline V gives CDR1 MNHEY, CDR2 SMNVEV (reference sequence). There are 14 residues in the CDR3. V lost 6 bases and J lost 0, with 9 bases in between.

This rearrangement joins TRBV5-1 to TRBJ2-3; 10 bases are shared with TRBD2. The CDR3 is 15 residues long. The V gene's germline CDR1 is SGHRS and CDR2 YFSETQ. The ends lost 4 bases at V and 4 bases at J; junction bases unmatched: 6. The CDR3 spells CASSGAGGTPDTQYF. The CDR3 coding sequence is TGCGCCAGCAGCGGAGCGGGAGGGACGCCAGATACGCAGTATTTT.

A word on this clonotype: An end of the junction does not agree with germline; a read error may underlie this. The chain uses TRBV15 and TRBJ2-7; D may be TRBD1 (6 bases). CDR1 and CDR2 from the germline V gene are LNHNV and YYDKDF (reference sequence). The CDR3 consists of 15 residues. The CDR3 here is CTTSRGGGQPYEQYF. Written as DNA, the CDR3 is TGTACCACCAGCAGAGGAGGAGGACAGCCGTACGAGCAGTACTTC.

This clonotype was observed once. The chain has TRBV20-1 and TRBJ2-1; 9 nucleotides match TRBD1. This CDR3 contains 15 residues. Germline loops: CDR1 DFQATT, CDR2 SNEGSKA (reference sequence). The V gene end was trimmed by 5 bases and the J gene end by 5 bases; junction bases not matched to a gene: 10. The CDR3 region has the DNA TGCAGTGCTCTACAGGGACAGGGTCCCAACAATGAGCAGTTCTTC. It encodes CSALQGQGPNNEQFF.

The CDR3 region is CASSFPGTSTDTQYF. CDR3 in DNA: TGTGCCAGCAGTTTCCCGGGTACTAGCACAGATACGCAGTATTTT. The rearrangement joins TRBV12-3 or TRBV12-4 to TRBJ2-3, with no clear D. The CDR3 extends over 15 amino acids. V lost 3 bases to trimming and J lost 0 bases, with 10 bases between them.

This clonotype was observed a handful of times. This rearrangement joins TRBV29-1 to TRBJ2-5, with a tentative D call TRBD2 (5 bases). Trimming cost V 0 bases and J 4 bases, with 18 bases left between them. CDR3 length equals 16 residues. Germline-derived CDR1 and CDR2 are SQVTM and ANQGSEA. The CDR3 DNA is TGCAGCGTTGAAGATCAGAGGCCCCCTCGGGGAGAGACCCAGTACTTC. Residues: CSVEDQRPPRGETQYF.

The J gene is TRBJ2-4, the V gene TRBV28; 13 bases agree with TRBD2. The closer fit of TRBJ2-7 to the DNA end suggests the J call may be wrong. Looked up from germline, CDR1 is MDHEN and CDR2 is SYDVKM. This CDR3 comprises 17 residues. The CDR3 region is CASSSLGLAGVRAEQYF. The CDR3 DNA follows: TGTGCCAGCAGTTCCCTAGGACTAGCGGGAGTGAGGGCCGAGCAGTACTTC.

The chain carries TRBV4-2 and TRBJ2-1, with unresolved D. CDR3 length: 13 amino acids. The V end lost 4 bases, the J end lost 9 bases, and 13 bases lay between the germline ends. Germline assignment: CDR1 LGHNA and CDR2 YNFKEQ. CDR3 amino acids: CASSRSLGAEQFF. The DNA for the CDR3 is TGTGCCAGCAGCCGTTCCCTAGGAGCTGAGCAGTTCTTC.

This clonotype was observed a handful of times. This chain links TRBV9 with TRBJ2-1; D not certain. Trimming shortened V by 4 bases and J by 5 bases, and 16 bases separated the two germline ends. The CDR3 runs 15 residues. The V gene's germline CDR1 is SGDLS and CDR2 YYNGEE. CDR3 residues: CASSSRSNYHNEQFF. As DNA, the CDR3 is TGTGCCAGCAGCTCGAGAAGTAACTATCACAATGAGCAGTTCTTC.

The rearrangement joins TRBV28 to TRBJ2-1, with a possible D match to TRBD1 (6 bases). Germline CDR1 MDHEN, CDR2 SYDVKM. The CDR3 contains 14 residues. V was trimmed by 2 bases and J by 7 bases, leaving 12 bases between them. Written as DNA, the CDR3 is TGTGCCAGCAGTTTAAAAGGCCAGGGGAATGAGCAGTTCTTC. Amino acid sequence: CASSLKGQGNEQFF.

This chain links TRBV29-1 with TRBJ2-3, with D uncertain. The V gene's germline CDR1 is SQVTM and CDR2 ANQGSEA. The CDR3 runs to 14 residues. Trimming left V 3 bases short and J 0 bases short, with 10 bases between. The CDR3 loop reads CSVERQLSTDTQYF. The DNA of the CDR3 is TGCAGCGTTGAGAGGCAACTTAGCACAGATACGCAGTATTTT.

This chain uses TRBV7-9 with TRBJ2-1, with D possibly TRBD2 on 6 matching bases. The CDR3 has 15 residues. CDR1 SEHNR and CDR2 FQNEAQ come from the germline V gene (reference sequence). V lost 8 bases and J 8 bases, leaving 22 bases between the germline ends. The CDR3 is CASEQAETRSDEQFF. CDR3 bases: TGTGCCAGCGAGCAAGCCGAGACTAGGAGCGATGAGCAGTTCTTC.

This rearrangement joins TRBV15 to TRBJ2-3; D is perhaps TRBD1 (6 bases). The V gene lost 7 bases and the J gene lost 3 bases, with 11 bases spanning the gap. CDR1 LNHNV and CDR2 YYDKDF come from the germline V gene (reference sequence). This CDR3 contains 13 residues. Here the CDR3 DNA reads TGTGCCACCACGTCAGGGGCAACAGATACGCAGTATTTT. This translates into CATTSGATDTQYF. Together with reference TRBV15 and TRBJ2-3, the CDR3 gives the full variable domain: DAMVIQNPRYQVTQFGKPVTLSCSQTLNHNVMYWYQQKSSQAPKLLFHYYDKDFNNEADTPDNFQSRRPNTSFCFLDIRSPGLGDTAMYLCATTSGATDTQYFGPGTRLTVL.

A few counts support this clonotype. This chain joins TRBV11-1 and TRBJ2-1; the D call may be TRBD1 or TRBD2 (5 bases each). V was pared by 3 bases and J by 4 bases, with 13 bases between. Germline CDR1 reads SGHAT; CDR2 reads FQDESV (reference sequence). The CDR3 has 15 residues. In DNA form, the CDR3 reads TGTGCCAGCAGCTTCGTGACAGCGGCATACAATGAGCAGTTCTTC. It yields the protein CASSFVTAAYNEQFF.

This clonotype has only a few counts. CDR3 DNA: TGCGCCAGCAGCCAAGAGGACTGGTCCTCTTACGAGCAGTACTTC. Its protein is CASSQEDWSSYEQYF. V gene TRBV4-1 combines with J gene TRBJ2-7, with a weak D call TRBD2 (5 bases). Germline lookup yields CDR1 MGHRA and CDR2 YSYEKL. This CDR3 has 15 amino acids. V lost 0 bases and J lost 4, with 13 bases in between.

This clonotype was found a few times. CDR3 in DNA: TGCAGTGCGCGCAATACGGGACGGAACGTCGTGGGGCAGTTCTTC. As protein: CSARNTGRNVVGQFF. The chain links TRBV20-1 to TRBJ2-1, with D perhaps TRBD1 or TRBD2 (5 bases each). V was trimmed by 6 bases and J by 12 bases, leaving 27 bases between them. Germline V gene lookup returns CDR1 DFQATT and CDR2 SNEGSKA (reference sequence). This CDR3 is 15 amino acids long.

The chain joins TRBV29-1 to TRBJ2-2; TRBD2 aligns across 8 bases. V was clipped by 3 bases and J by 5 bases; unmatched bases: 2. In germline, CDR1 is SQVTM, CDR2 ANQGSEA. The CDR3 extends over 13 amino acids. The CDR3 sequence: CSVDPSGTGELFF. Here the CDR3 DNA reads TGCAGCGTTGACCCTAGCGGGACCGGGGAGCTGTTTTTT.

V is TRBV6-5 and J is TRBJ1-4; tentatively, D is TRBD1 (5 bases). This CDR3 is built from 14 residues. CDR1 MNHEY and CDR2 SVGAGI come from the germline V gene. The germline V and J ends were trimmed by 0 bases and 4 bases, with 6 bases remaining between them. The CDR3 here is CASSYSTDNEKLFF. The CDR3 DNA reads as TGTGCCAGCAGTTACTCGACAGATAATGAAAAACTGTTTTTT.

The chain uses TRBV12-3 or TRBV12-4 and TRBJ2-1; D ambiguous. Trimming stripped 2 bases from V and 6 bases from J, with 8 bases between. There are 13 residues in the CDR3. CDR3 DNA: TGTGCCAGCAGTTTAAACGGACCCAATGAGCAGTTCTTC. Its protein is CASSLNGPNEQFF.

The genes are TRBV20-1 and TRBJ2-1, with D unresolved. V gave up 1 base and J gave up 7 bases, with 8 bases separating them. In germline, CDR1 is DFQATT, CDR2 SNEGSKA (reference sequence). The CDR3 loop spans 12 amino acids. The CDR3 loop is CSARGLVNEQFF. DNA of the CDR3: TGCAGTGCTAGAGGGTTGGTTAATGAGCAGTTCTTC.

The chain's CDR3 is CASSAGTSGAYNEQFF. Written as DNA, the CDR3 is TGTGCCAGCAGCGCCGGGACTAGCGGGGCTTACAATGAGCAGTTCTTC. V usage is TRBV9 and J usage is TRBJ2-1, with 13 bases matching TRBD2. Trimming removed 3 bases from V and 4 bases from J; junction bases left unmatched: 4. CDR1 is SGDLS, CDR2 YYNGEE, per germline. This CDR3 is 16 amino acids long.

The chain carries TRBV20-1 and TRBJ1-2; possible D gene TRBD1, 5 bases. V was cut by 5 bases and J by 5 bases, with 12 bases left in between. The CDR3 contains 12 residues. The V gene's germline CDR1 is DFQATT and CDR2 SNEGSKA (reference sequence). For the CDR3, the DNA is TGCAGTGCTTGGACAACCACTTATGGCTACACCTTC. Its protein is CSAWTTTYGYTF.

V is TRBV9 and J is TRBJ1-5, with D possibly TRBD1 on 5 matching bases. V was cut by 0 bases and J by 8 bases, with 15 bases left in between. The CDR3 is 15 amino acids. From germline, CDR1 is SGDLS and CDR2 YYNGEE. The DNA for the CDR3 is TGTGCCAGCAGCGTAGGGGGCACCGAGGTGGAGCCCCAGCATTTT. Protein product: CASSVGGTEVEPQHF.

The genes are TRBV5-1 and TRBJ2-7; TRBD1 matches at 7 bases. V shed 4 bases and J 3 bases; nucleotides not matched to a gene: 10. Germline V gene sequence: CDR1 SGHRS, CDR2 YFSETQ. There are 15 residues in the CDR3. The CDR3 DNA follows: TGCGCCAGCAGCCTGGAGACAGGGCCCAACTACGAGCAGTACTTC. It is translated as CASSLETGPNYEQYF.

The chain has TRBV11-1 and TRBJ2-3, with a weak D call TRBD2 (6 bases). V lost 1 base and J lost 4, with 9 bases in between. From germline, CDR1 is SGHAT and CDR2 FQDESV (reference sequence). The CDR3 totals 14 residues. The DNA for the CDR3 is TGTGCCAGCAGCTTAGAACCGGGGGCAGATACGCAGTATTTT. Its protein is CASSLEPGADTQYF.

This chain connects TRBV20-1 to TRBJ2-1; 12 bases are a match to TRBD2. Germline-derived CDR1 and CDR2 are DFQATT and SNEGSKA (reference sequence). CDR3 length: 17 residues. V shed 0 bases and J 7 bases; nucleotides not matched to a gene: 10. The CDR3 spells CSARDTGASGRGNEQFF. The CDR3, as DNA: TGCAGTGCTAGAGATACGGGGGCTAGCGGGAGGGGGAATGAGCAGTTCTTC.

The gene calls are TRBV20-1 and TRBJ2-5; 7 bases match TRBD1. Looked up from germline, CDR1 is DFQATT and CDR2 is SNEGSKA (reference sequence). The CDR3 extends over 12 amino acids. CDR3 amino acids: CRGGGQQETQYF. The CDR3 DNA reads TGCAGGGGTGGGGGACAGCAAGAGACCCAGTACTTC.